A single sample gave rise to the 9 T cell receptor beta chains below, sequenced in a study of blood T cell repertoires in COVID-19. Sequencing was performed with immunoSEQ multiplex PCR; in TCRdb, only in-frame clones are kept and a portion is missing. The table shows tens of thousands of clones, with roughly 89% occurring only once. Sequenced input: peripheral blood. These receptors all stem from a woman of 80 years or more with active COVID-19.

J is TRBJ1-3 and V is TRBV7-2, with unresolved D. This CDR3 is 15 amino acids long. Looked up from germline, CDR1 is SGHTA and CDR2 is FQGNSA. Trimming cost V 5 bases and J 1 base, with 12 bases left between them. CDR3 amino acids: CASSATPGSGNTIYF. CDR3 coding DNA: TGTGCCAGCAGCGCCACCCCAGGATCTGGAAACACCATATATTTT.

This chain connects TRBV4-2 to TRBJ2-1; 7 bases are shared with TRBD2. The CDR3 extends over 15 amino acids. CDR1 is LGHNA and CDR2 is YNFKEQ in the germline V gene. J lost 0 bases, V lost 1 base, and 0 bases had no gene match. Here the CDR3 DNA reads TGTGCCAGCAGCCAAGGGACTAGCTCCTACAATGAGCAGTTCTTC. This encodes CASSQGTSSYNEQFF.

The V call is TRBV7-3, the J call TRBJ2-2; 15 nucleotides align to TRBD2. The trim removed 5 bases at V and 7 bases at J, leaving 8 bases unmatched. This CDR3 comprises 17 residues. Germline V gene data show CDR1 as SGHTA and CDR2 as FQGTGA. The CDR3 sequence is CASSPPGLAGGIGELFF. The CDR3 DNA reads as TGTGCCAGCAGCCCGCCCGGACTAGCGGGGGGGATCGGGGAGCTGTTTTTT.

The chain combines TRBV6-5 with TRBJ1-2; D unresolved. V lost 4 bases and J 1 base, leaving 7 bases between the germline ends. The CDR3 is 13 amino acids. Germline V gene data show CDR1 as MNHEY and CDR2 as SVGAGI. Here the CDR3 DNA reads TGTGCCAGCAGTTCCGGTAGTAACTATGGCTACACCTTC. It specifies CASSSGSNYGYTF.

The chain joins TRBV10-3 to TRBJ2-5; the match to TRBD2 covers 10 bases. This CDR3 is built from 15 residues. With 5 bases clipped from V and 1 base from J, the junction kept 4 bases outside the gene matches. Germline V gene data show CDR1 as ENHRY and CDR2 as SYGVKD. The CDR3 DNA reads as TGTGCCATCAGTACCCTAGCGGGGGCCCAAGAGACCCAGTACTTC. Its protein product is CAISTLAGAQETQYF.

This clone is classed as medium-sized (0.01 to 0.1%). V is TRBV2 and J is TRBJ1-6, with D hard to call. With 6 bases removed from V and 10 bases from J, the gap between germline ends came to 13 bases. The germline gives CDR1 SNHLY, CDR2 FYNNEI. CDR3 size: 13 residues. For the CDR3, the DNA is TGTGCCAGCAGCCAGGCCAACAGATCACCCCTCCACTTT. It yields the protein CASSQANRSPLHF.

CDR3 sequence: CASSLSSGGQETQYF. In nucleotides, the CDR3 is TGCGCCAGCAGCTTGTCTTCCGGGGGGCAAGAGACCCAGTACTTC. V gene TRBV5-1 combines with J gene TRBJ2-5; 7 nucleotides agree with TRBD2. The germline gives CDR1 SGHRS, CDR2 YFSETQ. The CDR3 spans 15 residues. The V segment lost 1 base and the J segment 2 bases; nucleotides outside the gene matches: 5.

This clone appeared a single time. V is TRBV19 and J is TRBJ2-3; 9 nucleotides line up with TRBD1. Trimming at V came to 8 bases and at J to 0 bases, leaving 3 bases not matched to a gene. Germline V gene lookup returns CDR1 LNHDA and CDR2 SQIVND (reference sequence). The CDR3 length is 14 residues. CDR3 coding DNA: TGTGCCAGTGCGGACAGGGGCAGCACAGATACGCAGTATTTT. It yields the protein CASADRGSTDTQYF.

This sequence joins TRBV28 and TRBJ2-7; TRBD1 matches 8 bases. CDR3 size: 15 residues. Trimming at V came to 4 bases and at J to 7 bases, leaving 12 bases not matched to a gene. Germline V gives CDR1 MDHEN, CDR2 SYDVKM. CDR3 coding DNA: TGTGCCAGCAGTTCACCCGGGACAGGAGCTAGGGAGCAGTACTTC. Translating gives CASSSPGTGAREQYF.